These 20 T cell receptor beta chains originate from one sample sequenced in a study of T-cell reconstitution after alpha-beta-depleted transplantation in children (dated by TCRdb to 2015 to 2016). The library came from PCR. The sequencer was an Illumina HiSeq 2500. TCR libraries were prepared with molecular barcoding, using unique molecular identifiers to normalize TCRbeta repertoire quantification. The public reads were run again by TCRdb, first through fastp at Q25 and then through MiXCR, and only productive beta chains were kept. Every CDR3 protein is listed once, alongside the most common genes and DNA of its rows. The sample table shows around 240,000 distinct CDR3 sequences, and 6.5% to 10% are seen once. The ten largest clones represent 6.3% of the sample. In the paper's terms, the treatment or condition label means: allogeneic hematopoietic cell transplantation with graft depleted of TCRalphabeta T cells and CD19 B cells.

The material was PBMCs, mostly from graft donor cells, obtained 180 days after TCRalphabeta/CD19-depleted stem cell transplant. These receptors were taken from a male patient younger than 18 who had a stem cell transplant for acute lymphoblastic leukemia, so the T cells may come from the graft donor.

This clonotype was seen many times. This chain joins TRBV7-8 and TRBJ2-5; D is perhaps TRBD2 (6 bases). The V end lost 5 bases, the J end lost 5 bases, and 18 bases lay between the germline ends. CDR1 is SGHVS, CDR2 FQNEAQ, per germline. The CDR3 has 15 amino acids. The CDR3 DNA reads TGTGCCAGCAGCCTGGATGGGCGGGGCTGGGAGACCCAGTACTTC. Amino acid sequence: CASSLDGRGWETQYF.

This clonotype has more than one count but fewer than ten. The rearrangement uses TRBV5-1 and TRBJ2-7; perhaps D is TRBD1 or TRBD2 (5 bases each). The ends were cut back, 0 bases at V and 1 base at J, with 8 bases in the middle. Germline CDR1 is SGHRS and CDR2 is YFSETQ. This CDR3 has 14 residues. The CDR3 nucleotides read TGCGCCAGCAGCTTGGTTTGGGGGTCCTACGAGCAGTACTTC. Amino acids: CASSLVWGSYEQYF.

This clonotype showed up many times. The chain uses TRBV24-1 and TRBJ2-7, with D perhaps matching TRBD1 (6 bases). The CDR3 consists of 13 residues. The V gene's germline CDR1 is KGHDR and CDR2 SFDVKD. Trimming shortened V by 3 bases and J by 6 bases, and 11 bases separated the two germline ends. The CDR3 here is CATSDPGAGEQYF. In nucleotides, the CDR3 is TGTGCCACCAGTGATCCAGGGGCGGGCGAGCAGTACTTC.

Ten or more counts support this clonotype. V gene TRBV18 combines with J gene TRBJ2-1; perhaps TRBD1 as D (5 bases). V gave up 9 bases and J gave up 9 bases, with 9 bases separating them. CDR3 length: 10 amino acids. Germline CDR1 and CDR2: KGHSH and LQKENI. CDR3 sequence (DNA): TGTGCCAGTTCCCAGGGTGAGCAGTTCTTC. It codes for CASSQGEQFF.

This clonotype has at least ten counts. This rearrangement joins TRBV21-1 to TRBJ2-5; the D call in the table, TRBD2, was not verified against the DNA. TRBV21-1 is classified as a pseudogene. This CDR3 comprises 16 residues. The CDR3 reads CASSKEWGHLRETQYF. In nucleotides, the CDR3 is TGTGCCAGCAGCAAAGAGTGGGGCCATCTCAGAGAGACCCAGTACTTC.

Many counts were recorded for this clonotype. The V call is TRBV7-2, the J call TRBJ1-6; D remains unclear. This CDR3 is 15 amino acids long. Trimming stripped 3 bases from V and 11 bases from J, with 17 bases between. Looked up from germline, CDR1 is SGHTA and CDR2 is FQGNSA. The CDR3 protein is CASSFVRGASTPLHF. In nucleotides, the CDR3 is TGTGCCAGCAGCTTCGTCAGAGGCGCAAGTACACCCCTCCACTTT.

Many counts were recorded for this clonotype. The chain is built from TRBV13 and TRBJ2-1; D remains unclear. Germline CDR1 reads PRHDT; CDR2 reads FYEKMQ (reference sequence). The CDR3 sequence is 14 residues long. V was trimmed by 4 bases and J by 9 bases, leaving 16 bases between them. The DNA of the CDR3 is TGTGCCAGCAGCTCCGGTCAGATAGGCGGTGAGCAGTTCTTC. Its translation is CASSSGQIGGEQFF.

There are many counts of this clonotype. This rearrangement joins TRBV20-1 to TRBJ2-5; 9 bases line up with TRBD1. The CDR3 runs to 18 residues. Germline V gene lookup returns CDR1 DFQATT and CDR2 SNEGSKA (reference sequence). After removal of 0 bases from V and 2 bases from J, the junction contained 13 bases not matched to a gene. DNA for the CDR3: TGCAGTGCTAGAGATTGGGGGACAGGGAGGGTCGGACAAGAGACCCAGTACTTC. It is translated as CSARDWGTGRVGQETQYF.

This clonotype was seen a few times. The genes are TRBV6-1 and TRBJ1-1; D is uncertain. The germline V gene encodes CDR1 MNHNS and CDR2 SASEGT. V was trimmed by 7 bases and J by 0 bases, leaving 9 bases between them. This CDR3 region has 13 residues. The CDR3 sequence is CASTYGLNTEAFF. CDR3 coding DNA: TGTGCCAGCACCTACGGGCTGAACACTGAAGCTTTCTTT.

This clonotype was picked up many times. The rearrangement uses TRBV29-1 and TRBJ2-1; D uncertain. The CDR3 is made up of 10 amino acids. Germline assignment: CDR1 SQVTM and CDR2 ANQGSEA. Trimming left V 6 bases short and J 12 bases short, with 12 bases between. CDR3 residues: CSVTSVRQFF. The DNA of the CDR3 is TGCAGCGTCACTTCGGTCCGGCAGTTCTTC.

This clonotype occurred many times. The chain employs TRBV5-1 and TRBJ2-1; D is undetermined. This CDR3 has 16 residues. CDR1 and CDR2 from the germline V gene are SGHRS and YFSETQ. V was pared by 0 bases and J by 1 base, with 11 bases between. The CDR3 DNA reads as TGCGCCAGCAGCTTGGGAGTCGCGTTTTCCTACAATGAGCAGTTCTTC. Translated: CASSLGVAFSYNEQFF.

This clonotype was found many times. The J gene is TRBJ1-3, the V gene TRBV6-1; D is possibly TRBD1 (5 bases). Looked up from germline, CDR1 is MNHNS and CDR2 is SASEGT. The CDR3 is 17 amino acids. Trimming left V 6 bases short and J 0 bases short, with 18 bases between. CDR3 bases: TGTGCCAGCAGCCCCCGACAGACGGCTGGCTCTGGAAACACCATATATTTT. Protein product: CASSPRQTAGSGNTIYF.

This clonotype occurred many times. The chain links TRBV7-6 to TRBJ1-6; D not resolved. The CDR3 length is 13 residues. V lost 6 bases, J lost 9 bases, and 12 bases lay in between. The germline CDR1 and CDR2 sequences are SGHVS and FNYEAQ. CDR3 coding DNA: TGTGCCAGCAGTAGGGAATCGGGTTCACCCCTCCACTTT. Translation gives CASSRESGSPLHF.

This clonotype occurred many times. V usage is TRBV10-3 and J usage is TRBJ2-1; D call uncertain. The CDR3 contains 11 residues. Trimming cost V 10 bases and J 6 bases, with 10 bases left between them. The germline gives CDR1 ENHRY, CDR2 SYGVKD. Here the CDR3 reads CATVQFNEQFF. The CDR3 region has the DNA TGTGCCACCGTACAGTTCAATGAGCAGTTCTTC.

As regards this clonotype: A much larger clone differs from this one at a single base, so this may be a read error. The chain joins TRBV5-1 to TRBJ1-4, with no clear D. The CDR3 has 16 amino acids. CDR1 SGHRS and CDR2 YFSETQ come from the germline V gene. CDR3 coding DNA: TGCGCCAGCAGCTTGGATATCGCGGCTAATAATGAAAAACTGATTTTT. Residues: CASSLDIAANNEKLIF.

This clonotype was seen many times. CDR3 in amino acids: CASSQDSGYEQYF. CDR3 coding DNA: TGTGCCAGCAGCCAAGACAGCGGATACGAGCAGTACTTC. This chain joins TRBV4-2 and TRBJ2-7, with a tentative D call TRBD2 (5 bases). The CDR3 runs 13 residues. Germline lookup yields CDR1 LGHNA and CDR2 YNFKEQ. V lost 0 bases, J lost 4 bases, and 7 bases lay in between.

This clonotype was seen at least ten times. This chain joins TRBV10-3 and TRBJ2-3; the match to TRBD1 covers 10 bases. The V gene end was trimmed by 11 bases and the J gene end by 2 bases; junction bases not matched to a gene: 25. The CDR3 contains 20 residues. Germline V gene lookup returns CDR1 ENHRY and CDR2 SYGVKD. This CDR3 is CAFYKGFRDRGPSSTDTQYF. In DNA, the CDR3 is TGTGCCTTCTATAAGGGATTCCGGGACAGGGGCCCTTCGTCCACAGATACGCAGTATTTT.

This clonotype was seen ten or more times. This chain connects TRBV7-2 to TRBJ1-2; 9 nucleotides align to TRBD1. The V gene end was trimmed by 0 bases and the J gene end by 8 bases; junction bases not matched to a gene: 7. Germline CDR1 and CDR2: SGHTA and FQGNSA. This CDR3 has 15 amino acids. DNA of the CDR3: TGTGCCAGCAGCTTAGCGGGACAGGGCCGGGAGGGCTACACCTTC. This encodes CASSLAGQGREGYTF.

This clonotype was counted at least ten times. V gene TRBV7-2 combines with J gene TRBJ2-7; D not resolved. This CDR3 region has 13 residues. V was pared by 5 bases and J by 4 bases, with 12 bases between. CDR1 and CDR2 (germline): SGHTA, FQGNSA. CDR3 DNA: TGTGCCAGCAGCCCTCAACTACCGTACGAGCAGTACTTC. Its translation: CASSPQLPYEQYF.

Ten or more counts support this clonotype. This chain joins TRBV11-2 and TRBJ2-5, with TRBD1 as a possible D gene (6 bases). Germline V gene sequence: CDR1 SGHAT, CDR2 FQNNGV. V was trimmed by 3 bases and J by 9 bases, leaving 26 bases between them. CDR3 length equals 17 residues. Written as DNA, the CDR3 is TGTGCCAGCAGCTTTACAAGAGGGGGAAGGACGGCATATCCCCAGTACTTC. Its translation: CASSFTRGGRTAYPQYF.